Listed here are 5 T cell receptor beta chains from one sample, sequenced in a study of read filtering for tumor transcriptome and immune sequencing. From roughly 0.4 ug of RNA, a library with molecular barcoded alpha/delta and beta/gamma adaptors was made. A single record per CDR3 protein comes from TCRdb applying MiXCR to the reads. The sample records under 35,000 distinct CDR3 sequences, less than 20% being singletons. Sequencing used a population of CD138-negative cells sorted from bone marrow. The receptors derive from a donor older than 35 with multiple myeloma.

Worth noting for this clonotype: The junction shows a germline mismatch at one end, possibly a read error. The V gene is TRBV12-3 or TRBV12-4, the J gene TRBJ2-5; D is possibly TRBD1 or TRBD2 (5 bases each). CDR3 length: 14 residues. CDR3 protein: CGSSFLGDQETQYF. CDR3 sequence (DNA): TGTGGCAGCAGTTTTTTGGGGGATCAAGAGACCCAGTACTTC.

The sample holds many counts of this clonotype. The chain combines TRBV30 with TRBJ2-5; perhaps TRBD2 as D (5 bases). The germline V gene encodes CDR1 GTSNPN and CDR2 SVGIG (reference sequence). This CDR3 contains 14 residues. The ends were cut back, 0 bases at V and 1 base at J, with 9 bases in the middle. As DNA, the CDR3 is TGTGCCTGGAGTGTAGGGAGATCCCAAGAGACCCAGTACTTC. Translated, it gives CAWSVGRSQETQYF.

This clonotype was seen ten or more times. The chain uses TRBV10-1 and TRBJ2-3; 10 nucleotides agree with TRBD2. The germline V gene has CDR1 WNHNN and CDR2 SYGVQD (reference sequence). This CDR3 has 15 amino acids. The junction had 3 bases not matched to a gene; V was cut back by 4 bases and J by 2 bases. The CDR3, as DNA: TGCGCCAGCAGTGGTCTAGCGGGGGTCACAGATACGCAGTATTTT. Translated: CASSGLAGVTDTQYF.

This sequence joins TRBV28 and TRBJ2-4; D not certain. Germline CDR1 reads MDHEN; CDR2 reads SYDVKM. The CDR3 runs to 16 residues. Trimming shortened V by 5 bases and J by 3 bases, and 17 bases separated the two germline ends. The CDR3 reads CASSPPTTEFKNIQYF. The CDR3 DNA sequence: TGTGCCAGCAGTCCCCCTACGACGGAGTTCAAAAACATTCAGTACTTC.

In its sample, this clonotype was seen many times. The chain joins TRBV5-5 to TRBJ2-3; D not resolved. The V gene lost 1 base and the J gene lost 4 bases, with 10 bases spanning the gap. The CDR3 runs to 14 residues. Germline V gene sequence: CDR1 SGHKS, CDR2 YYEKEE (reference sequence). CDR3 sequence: CASSLSRVADTQYF. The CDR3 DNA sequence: TGTGCCAGCAGCTTGTCAAGGGTGGCAGATACGCAGTATTTT.